A selection of T cell receptor beta chains follows, all from one sample in a study of technical replicates of blood from a few donors. Sequenced by immunoSEQ multiplex PCR; TCRdb stores in-frame clones only, minus some. The profile covers roughly 97,000 clones, with approximately 96% appearing a single time and about 0.35% taken by the ten largest. Sequenced sample: T cells isolated from PBMCs. The receptors originated from a human donor in good health. Both conserved end residues are part of each CDR3. The order of the fields is CDR3 protein, J gene, V gene.

CDR3 protein: CASRQAETGNTIYF; J gene: TRBJ1-3; V gene: TRBV11-2
CDR3 protein: CASSFGTDYEQYF; J gene: TRBJ2-7; V gene: TRBV5-1
CDR3 protein: CAISEAGGARNEQFF; J gene: TRBJ2-1; V gene: TRBV10-3
CDR3 protein: CASSLAKETGENGYTF; J gene: TRBJ1-2; V gene: TRBV27
CDR3 protein: CASSAPRDTQYF; J gene: TRBJ2-3; V gene: TRBV9
CDR3 protein: CASSEAPGTDTQYF; J gene: TRBJ2-3; V gene: TRBV6-1
CDR3 protein: CASSPELRGPYEKLFF; J gene: TRBJ1-4; V gene: TRBV19
CDR3 protein: CASSVWSGGPYEQYF; J gene: TRBJ2-7; V gene: TRBV5-1
CDR3 protein: CSVGQGGF; J gene: TRBJ2-7; V gene: TRBV29-1
CDR3 protein: CASSTLGGPGTQHF; J gene: TRBJ1-5; V gene: TRBV7-2
CDR3 protein: CASSFQAGAEAFF; J gene: TRBJ1-1; V gene: TRBV5-1
CDR3 protein: CASSVDVIQGYTF; J gene: TRBJ1-2; V gene: TRBV9
CDR3 protein: CAWSDPFRGDTQYF; J gene: TRBJ2-3; V gene: TRBV30
CDR3 protein: CASSAPGQGAYEQFF; J gene: TRBJ2-1; V gene: TRBV19
CDR3 protein: CASSLFFRQGWKSNQPQHF; J gene: TRBJ1-5; V gene: TRBV27
CDR3 protein: CASSLTLSRGYTF; J gene: TRBJ1-2; V gene: TRBV7-3
CDR3 protein: CASRYRDRGETDTQYF; J gene: TRBJ2-3; V gene: TRBV13
CDR3 protein: CASSPGEGYEQYF; J gene: TRBJ2-7; V gene: TRBV9
CDR3 protein: CASSWGAVNTEAFF; J gene: TRBJ1-1; V gene: TRBV28
CDR3 protein: CASSLVSFQETQYF; J gene: TRBJ2-5; V gene: TRBV7-2
CDR3 protein: CASRRRAGGTDTQYF; J gene: TRBJ2-3; V gene: TRBV27
CDR3 protein: CASSATGTGKYEQYF; J gene: TRBJ2-7; V gene: TRBV6-5
CDR3 protein: CASSGRGSTEAFF; J gene: TRBJ1-1; V gene: TRBV6-1
CDR3 protein: CASSLSRGGEAFF; J gene: TRBJ1-1; V gene: TRBV27
CDR3 protein: CASSYVGTGEKLFF; J gene: TRBJ1-4; V gene: TRBV6-5
CDR3 protein: CASRELSGANVLTF; J gene: TRBJ2-6; V gene: TRBV2
CDR3 protein: CASTLSMDIDGYTF; J gene: TRBJ1-2; V gene: TRBV6-6
CDR3 protein: CASSFRENEQFF; J gene: TRBJ2-1; V gene: TRBV7-3
CDR3 protein: CAWSVLSSSYNEQFF; J gene: TRBJ2-1; V gene: TRBV30
CDR3 protein: CASSQGLRSHEQYF; J gene: TRBJ2-7; V gene: TRBV4-1
CDR3 protein: CATSKGRNSGNTIYF; J gene: TRBJ1-3; V gene: TRBV15
CDR3 protein: CASSTQYNEQFF; J gene: TRBJ2-1; V gene: TRBV19
CDR3 protein: CASLAYNTEAFF; J gene: TRBJ1-1; V gene: TRBV28
CDR3 protein: CASSPTGTSKNIQYF; J gene: TRBJ2-4; V gene: TRBV5-1
CDR3 protein: CASSSSASVLYEQYF; J gene: TRBJ2-7; V gene: TRBV28
CDR3 protein: CAISEGEVTEAFF; J gene: TRBJ1-1; V gene: TRBV10-3
CDR3 protein: CASSLYPTAEQYF; J gene: TRBJ2-7; V gene: TRBV7-2
CDR3 protein: CASLGGSGYTF; J gene: TRBJ1-2; V gene: TRBV18
CDR3 protein: CASSRTSGNPPEQYF; J gene: TRBJ2-7; V gene: TRBV5-4
CDR3 protein: CASSVKGVWVHTEAFF; J gene: TRBJ1-1; V gene: TRBV9
CDR3 protein: CASGLSRTGGTDTQYF; J gene: TRBJ2-3; V gene: TRBV12-5